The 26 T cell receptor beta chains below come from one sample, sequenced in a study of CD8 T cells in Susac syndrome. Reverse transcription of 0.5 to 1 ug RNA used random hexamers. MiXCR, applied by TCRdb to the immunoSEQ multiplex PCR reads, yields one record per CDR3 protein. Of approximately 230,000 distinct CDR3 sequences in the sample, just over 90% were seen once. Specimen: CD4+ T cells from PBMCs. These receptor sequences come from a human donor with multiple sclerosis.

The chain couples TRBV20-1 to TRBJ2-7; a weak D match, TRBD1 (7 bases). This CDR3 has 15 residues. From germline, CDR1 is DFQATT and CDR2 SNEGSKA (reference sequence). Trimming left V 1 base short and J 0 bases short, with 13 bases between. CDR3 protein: CSARAGGRPSYEQYV. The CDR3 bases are TGCAGTGCTAGAGCAGGGGGGCGACCCTCCTACGAGCAGTACGTC.

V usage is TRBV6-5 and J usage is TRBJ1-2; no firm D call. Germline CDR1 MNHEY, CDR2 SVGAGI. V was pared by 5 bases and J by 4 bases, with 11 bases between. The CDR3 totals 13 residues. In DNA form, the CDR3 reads TGTGCCAGCAGTCGGGGTCCCCTCTATGGCTACACCTTC. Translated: CASSRGPLYGYTF.

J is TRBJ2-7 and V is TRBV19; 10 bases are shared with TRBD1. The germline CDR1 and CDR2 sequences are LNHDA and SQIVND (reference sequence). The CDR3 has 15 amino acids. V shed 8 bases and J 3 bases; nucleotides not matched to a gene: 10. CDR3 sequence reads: CASAHGQGVGYEQYF. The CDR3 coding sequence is TGTGCCAGTGCCCATGGACAGGGGGTCGGCTACGAGCAGTACTTC.

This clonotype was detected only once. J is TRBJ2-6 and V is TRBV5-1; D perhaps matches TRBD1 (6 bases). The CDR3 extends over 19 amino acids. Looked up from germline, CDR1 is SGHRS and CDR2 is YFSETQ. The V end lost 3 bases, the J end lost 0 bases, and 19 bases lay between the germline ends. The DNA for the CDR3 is TGCGCCAGCAGCTCCTTACGACAGGAGTCACTCTCTGGGGCCAACGTCCTGACTTTC. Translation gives CASSSLRQESLSGANVLTF.

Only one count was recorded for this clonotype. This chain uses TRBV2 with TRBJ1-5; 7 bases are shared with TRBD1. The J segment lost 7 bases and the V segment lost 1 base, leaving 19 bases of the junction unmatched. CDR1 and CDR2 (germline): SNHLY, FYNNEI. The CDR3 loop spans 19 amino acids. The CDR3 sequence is CASSEEVGRGRKMRQPQHF. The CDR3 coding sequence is TGTGCCAGCAGTGAAGAAGTTGGGAGGGGGCGAAAGATGAGGCAGCCCCAGCATTTT.

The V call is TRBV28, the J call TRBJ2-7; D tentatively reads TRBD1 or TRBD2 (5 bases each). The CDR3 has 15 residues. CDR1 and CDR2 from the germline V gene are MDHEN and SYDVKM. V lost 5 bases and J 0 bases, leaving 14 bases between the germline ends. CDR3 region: CASSPGTESSYEQYV. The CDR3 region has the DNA TGTGCCAGCAGTCCGGGGACGGAGAGCTCCTACGAGCAGTACGTC.

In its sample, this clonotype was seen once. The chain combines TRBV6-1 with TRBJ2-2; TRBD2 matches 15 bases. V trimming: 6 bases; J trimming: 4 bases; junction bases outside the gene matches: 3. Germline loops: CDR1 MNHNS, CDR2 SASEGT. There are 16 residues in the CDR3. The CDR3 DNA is TGTGCCAGCAGACGGACTAGCGGGAGGGGCACCGGGGAGCTGTTTTTT. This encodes CASRRTSGRGTGELFF.

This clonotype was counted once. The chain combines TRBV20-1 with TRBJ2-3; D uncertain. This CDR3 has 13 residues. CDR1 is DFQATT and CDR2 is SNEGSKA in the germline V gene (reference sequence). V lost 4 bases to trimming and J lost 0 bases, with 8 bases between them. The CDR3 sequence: CSANKASTDTQYF. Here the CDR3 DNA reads TGCAGTGCTAACAAAGCTAGCACAGATACGCAGTATTTT.

CDR3 protein: CASSQEGAVTNEKLFF. CDR3 nucleotides: TGCGCCAGCAGCCAAGAGGGGGCTGTGACTAATGAAAAACTGTTTTTT. The J gene is TRBJ1-4, the V gene TRBV4-1; the D gene is possibly TRBD1 (6 bases). The V and J ends lost 0 bases and 2 bases respectively, with 10 bases between them. Germline V gene sequence: CDR1 MGHRA, CDR2 YSYEKL. The CDR3 contains 16 residues.

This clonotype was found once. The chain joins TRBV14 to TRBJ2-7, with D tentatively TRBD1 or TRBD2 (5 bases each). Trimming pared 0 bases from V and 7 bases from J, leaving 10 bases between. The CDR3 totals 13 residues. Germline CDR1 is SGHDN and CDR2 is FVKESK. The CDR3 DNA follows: TGTGCCAGCAGCCAAGAAGCCTGGGGGGAGCAGTACTTC. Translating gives CASSQEAWGEQYF.

In nucleotides, the CDR3 is TGTGCCAGCAGTCCCGAGTCTAGCGGGAGCCCCTACAATGAGCAGTTCTTC. It specifies CASSPESSGSPYNEQFF. This chain links TRBV27 with TRBJ2-1; TRBD2 matches 10 bases. The junction had 9 bases not matched to a gene; V was cut back by 5 bases and J by 2 bases. Germline assignment: CDR1 MNHEY and CDR2 SMNVEV (reference sequence). This CDR3 is built from 17 residues.

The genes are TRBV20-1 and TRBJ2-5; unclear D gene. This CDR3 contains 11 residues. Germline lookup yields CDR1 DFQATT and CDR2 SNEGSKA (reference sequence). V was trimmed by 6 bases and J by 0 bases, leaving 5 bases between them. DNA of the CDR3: TGCAGTGCATTGTACCAAGAGACCCAGTACTTC. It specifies CSALYQETQYF.

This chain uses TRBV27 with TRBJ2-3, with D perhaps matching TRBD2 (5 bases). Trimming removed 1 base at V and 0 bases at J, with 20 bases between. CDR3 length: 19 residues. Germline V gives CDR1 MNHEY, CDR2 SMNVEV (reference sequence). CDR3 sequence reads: CASSLWAMRAGRSTDTQYF. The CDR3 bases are TGTGCCAGCAGTTTATGGGCAATGAGGGCGGGTCGTAGCACAGATACGCAGTATTTT.

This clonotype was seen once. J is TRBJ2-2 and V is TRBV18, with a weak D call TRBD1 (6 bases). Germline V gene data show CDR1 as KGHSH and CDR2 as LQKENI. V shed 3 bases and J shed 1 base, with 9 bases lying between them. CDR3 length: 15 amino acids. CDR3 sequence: CASSPGQRNTGELFF. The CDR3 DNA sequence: TGTGCCAGCTCACCCGGACAGAGGAACACCGGGGAGCTGTTTTTT.

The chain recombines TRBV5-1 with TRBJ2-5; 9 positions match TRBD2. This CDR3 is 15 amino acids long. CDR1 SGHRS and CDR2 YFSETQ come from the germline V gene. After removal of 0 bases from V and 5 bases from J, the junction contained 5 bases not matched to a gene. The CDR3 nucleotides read TGCGCCAGCAGCTTGGCCGTGGCGGGGGGGGAGACCCAGTACTTC. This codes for CASSLAVAGGETQYF.

The CDR3 protein is CASSLDIGPATEAFF. DNA of the CDR3: TGCGCCAGCAGCTTGGATATCGGGCCAGCGACTGAAGCTTTCTTT. This chain links TRBV5-1 with TRBJ1-1; no clear D gene. The CDR3 is 15 residues long. Trimming shortened V by 0 bases and J by 5 bases, and 14 bases separated the two germline ends. Germline CDR1 and CDR2: SGHRS and YFSETQ.

The CDR3 DNA sequence: TGTGCCAGCAGCCCCAGGAGGGGGGGCCCATACGAGCAGTACTTC. This translates into CASSPRRGGPYEQYF. The J gene is TRBJ2-7, the V gene TRBV9; D is possibly TRBD2 (7 bases). There are 15 residues in the CDR3. The V gene lost 4 bases and the J gene lost 4 bases, with 18 bases spanning the gap. Germline V gene lookup returns CDR1 SGDLS and CDR2 YYNGEE.

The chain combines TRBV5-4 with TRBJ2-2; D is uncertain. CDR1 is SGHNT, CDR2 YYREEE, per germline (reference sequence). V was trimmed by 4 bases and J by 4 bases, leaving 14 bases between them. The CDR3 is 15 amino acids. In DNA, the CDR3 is TGTGCCAGCAGCGTAATGGGCAGCCCCACCGGGGAGCTGTTTTTT. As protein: CASSVMGSPTGELFF.

CDR3 sequence reads: CASRQTGGAETQYF. DNA of the CDR3: TGTGCCAGCAGGCAGACAGGGGGCGCGGAGACCCAGTACTTC. V gene TRBV7-2 combines with J gene TRBJ2-5, with TRBD1 identical over 10 bases. Germline assignment: CDR1 SGHTA and CDR2 FQGNSA. CDR3 length: 14 amino acids. V trimming: 6 bases; J trimming: 5 bases; junction bases outside the gene matches: 6.

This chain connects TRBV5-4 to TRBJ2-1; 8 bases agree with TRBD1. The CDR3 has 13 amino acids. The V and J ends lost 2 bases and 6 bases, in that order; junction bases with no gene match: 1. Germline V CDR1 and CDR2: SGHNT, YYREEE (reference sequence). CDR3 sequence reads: CASSFDRGNEQFF. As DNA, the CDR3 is TGTGCCAGCAGCTTTGACAGGGGCAATGAGCAGTTCTTC.

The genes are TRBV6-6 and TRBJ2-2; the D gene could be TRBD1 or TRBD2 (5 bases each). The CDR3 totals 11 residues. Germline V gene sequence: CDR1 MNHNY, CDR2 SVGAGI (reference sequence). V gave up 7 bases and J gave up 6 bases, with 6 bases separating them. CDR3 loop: CASTGPGELFF. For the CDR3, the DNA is TGTGCCAGCACGGGACCCGGGGAGCTGTTTTTT.

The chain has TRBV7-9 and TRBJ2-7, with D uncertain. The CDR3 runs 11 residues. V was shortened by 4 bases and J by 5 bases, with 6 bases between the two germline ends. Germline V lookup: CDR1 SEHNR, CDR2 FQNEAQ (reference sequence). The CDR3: CASSSRDEQYF. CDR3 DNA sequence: TGTGCCAGCAGCTCCCGGGACGAGCAGTACTTC.

The CDR3 reads CASSPKTGGNTEAFF. The CDR3 nucleotides read TGCGCCAGCAGCCCAAAGACAGGGGGGAACACTGAAGCTTTCTTT. The J gene is TRBJ1-1, the V gene TRBV5-1, with 9 bases that match TRBD1. The CDR3 is 15 amino acids. The germline V gene has CDR1 SGHRS and CDR2 YFSETQ. J gave up 1 base and V 4 bases, and 5 bases lay outside the gene matches.

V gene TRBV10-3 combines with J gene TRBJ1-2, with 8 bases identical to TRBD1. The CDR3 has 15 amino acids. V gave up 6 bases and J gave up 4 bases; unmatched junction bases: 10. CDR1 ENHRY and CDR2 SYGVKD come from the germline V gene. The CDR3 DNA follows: TGTGCCATCAGGAACGAACGACAGGGGACCTATGGCTACACCTTC. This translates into CAIRNERQGTYGYTF.

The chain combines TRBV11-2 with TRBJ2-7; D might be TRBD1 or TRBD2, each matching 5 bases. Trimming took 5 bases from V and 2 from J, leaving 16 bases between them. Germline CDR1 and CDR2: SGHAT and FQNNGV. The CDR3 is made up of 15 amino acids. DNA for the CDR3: TGTGCCAGCAGCCCTACGAGGGGCAGTCCCTACGAGCAGTACTTC. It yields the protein CASSPTRGSPYEQYF.

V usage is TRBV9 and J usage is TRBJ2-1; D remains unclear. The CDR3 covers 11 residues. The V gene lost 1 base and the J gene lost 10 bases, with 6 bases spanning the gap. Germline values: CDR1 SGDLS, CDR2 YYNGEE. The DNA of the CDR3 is TGTGCCAGCAGCGTATTAAGCGAGCAGTTCTTC. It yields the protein CASSVLSEQFF.